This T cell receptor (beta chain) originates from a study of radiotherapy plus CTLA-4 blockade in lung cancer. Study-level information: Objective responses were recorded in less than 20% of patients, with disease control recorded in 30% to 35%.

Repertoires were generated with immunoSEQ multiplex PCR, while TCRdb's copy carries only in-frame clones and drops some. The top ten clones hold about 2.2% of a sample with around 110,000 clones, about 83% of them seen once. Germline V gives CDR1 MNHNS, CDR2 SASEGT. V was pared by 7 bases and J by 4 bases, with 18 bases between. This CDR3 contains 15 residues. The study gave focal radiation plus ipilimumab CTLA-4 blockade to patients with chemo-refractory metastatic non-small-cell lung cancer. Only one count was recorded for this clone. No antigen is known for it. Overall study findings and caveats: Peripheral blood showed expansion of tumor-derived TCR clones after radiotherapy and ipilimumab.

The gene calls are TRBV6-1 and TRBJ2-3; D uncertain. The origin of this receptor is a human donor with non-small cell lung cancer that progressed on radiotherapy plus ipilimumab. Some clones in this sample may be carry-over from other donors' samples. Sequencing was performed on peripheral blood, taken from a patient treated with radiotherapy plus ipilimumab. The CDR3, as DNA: TGTGCCAGCACCGTCGGACCCCGGTCCGCAGATACGCAGTATTTT. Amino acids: CASTVGPRSADTQYF.